This T cell receptor beta chain was captured in a study of blood T cell repertoires in COVID-19. Germline V gene lookup returns CDR1 MNHEY and CDR2 SVGAGI. CDR3 length equals 11 residues. V was trimmed by 7 bases and J by 5 bases, leaving 9 bases between them. Profiling relied on immunoSEQ multiplex PCR, and the TCRdb table lists in-frame clones only, not all of them. This table has 400,000 or so clones, 90% appearing once. The genes are TRBV6-5 and TRBJ2-7; the D is unclear. Input material: PBMCs or T cells enriched from blood (not recorded which). The sequence was obtained from a man between 18 and 29 years old who had recovered from COVID-19. The CDR3 sequence is CASNAHHEQYF. The CDR3 nucleotides are TGTGCCAGCAATGCACATCACGAGCAGTACTTC.